This TCR beta chain comes out of a study of blood T cell repertoires in COVID-19. All enrollees were roughly 18 to 89 years old and from some 24 US areas. Assay: immunoSEQ multiplex PCR; the TCRdb copy retains only in-frame clones and omits some. The repertoire consists of 290,000 or so clones, with more than 80% occurring once and the leading ten covering around 1.1%. CDR3 size: 17 residues. The ends lost 0 bases at V and 7 bases at J; junction bases unmatched: 12. CDR1 and CDR2 (germline): SGDLS, YYNGEE. This receptor was identified in a woman aged 25 to 39 who had recovered from COVID-19. The rearrangement uses TRBV9 and TRBJ2-1, with 8 bases fitting TRBD2. Sequencing was carried out using PBMCs or T cells enriched from blood (not recorded which). The CDR3 DNA reads TGTGCCAGCAGCGTAGCTGGTCCAGCGGGAGTCCTGAATGAGCAGTTCTTC. This gives the protein CASSVAGPAGVLNEQFF. The entire variable domain, with the rest obtained from reference TRBV9 and TRBJ2-1, is as follows: DSGVTQTPKHLITATGQRVTLRCSPRSGDLSVYWYQQSLDQGLQFLIQYYNGEERAKGNILERFSAQQFPDLHSELNLSSLELGDSALYFCASSVAGPAGVLNEQFFGPGTRLTVL.